This entry features one TCR beta chain sequence. One end of the junction does not line up with germline, which may come from a read error. This entry is derived from a study of cytomegalovirus exposure and HLA in healthy donors. The PCR contained 60 Vbeta and 13 Jbeta primers. Sequenced by immunoSEQ multiplex PCR; TCRdb stores in-frame clones only, minus some. The profile shows about 140,000 clones, around 90% of them singletons. The CDR3 is made up of 14 amino acids. Looked up from germline, CDR1 is SEHNR and CDR2 is FQNEAQ (reference sequence). Input material: PBMCs. V is TRBV7-9 and J is TRBJ1-1, with a possible D match to TRBD1 (5 bases). The receptor's source is a woman aged 40 to 50 in good health and CMV-seronegative. The CDR3 reads CSSSFTTGHTEAFF. CDR3 nucleotides: TGTTCCAGCAGCTTTACCACAGGTCACACTGAAGCTTTCTTT.